Listed here are 3 T cell receptor beta chains from one sample, sequenced in a study of shared clonotypes between healthy human individuals. Here immunoSEQ multiplex PCR was the method, and the copy in TCRdb shows in-frame clones only, minus some. Among some 690,000 clones listed, about 92% were seen once. The sample taken for sequencing was memory CD8+ T cells from PBMCs. The subset was: CD45RO+ cells pooled with CCR7-negative TemRA cells. Receptors were obtained from a man in his late teens or twenties in good health. Some clones in this sample may be carry-over from other donors' samples.

As to this clone: Other nucleotide sequences in the sample specify the same CDR3. The genes are TRBV10-1 and TRBJ1-1; D might be TRBD1 (5 bases). Trimming removed 3 bases at V and 6 bases at J, with 8 bases between. CDR3 length: 12 amino acids. CDR1 is WNHNN, CDR2 SYGVQD, per germline (reference sequence). The chain's CDR3 is CASSERGSEAFF. Written as DNA, the CDR3 is TGCGCCAGCAGTGAAAGGGGCTCTGAAGCTTTCTTT.

V is TRBV30 and J is TRBJ2-2, with D hard to call. Trimming took 2 bases from V and 4 from J, leaving 11 bases between them. CDR3 length: 14 amino acids. Germline CDR1 reads GTSNPN; CDR2 reads SVGIG (reference sequence). CDR3 sequence: CAWSTRGPTGELFF. CDR3 bases: TGTGCCTGGAGTACACGCGGACCCACCGGGGAGCTGTTTTTT.

The rearrangement joins TRBV5-8 to TRBJ2-1; D gene ambiguous. V was clipped by 5 bases and J by 9 bases, with 9 bases between them. This CDR3 region has 11 residues. The germline V gene encodes CDR1 SGHTS and CDR2 YDEGEE. As DNA, the CDR3 is TGTGCCAGCAGTGCGAGCTTTGAGCAGTTCTTC. This gives the protein CASSASFEQFF.